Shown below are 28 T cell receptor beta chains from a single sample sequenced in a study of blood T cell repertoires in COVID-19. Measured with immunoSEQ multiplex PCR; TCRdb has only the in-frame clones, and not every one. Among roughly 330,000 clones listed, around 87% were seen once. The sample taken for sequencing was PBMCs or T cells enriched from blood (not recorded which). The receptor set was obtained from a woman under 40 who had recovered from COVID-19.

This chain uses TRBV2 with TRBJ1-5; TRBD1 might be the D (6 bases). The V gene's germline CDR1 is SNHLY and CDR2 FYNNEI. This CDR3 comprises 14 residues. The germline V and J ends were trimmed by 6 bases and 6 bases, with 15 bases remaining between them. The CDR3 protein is CASRLHREGQPQHF. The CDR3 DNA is TGTGCCAGCAGACTCCACAGGGAAGGTCAGCCCCAGCATTTT. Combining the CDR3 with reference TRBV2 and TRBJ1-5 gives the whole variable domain EPEVTQTPSHQVTQMGQEVILRCVPISNHLYFYWYRQILGQKVEFLVSFYNNEISEKSEIFDDQFSVERPDGSNFTLKIRSTKLEDSAMYFCASRLHREGQPQHFGDGTRLSIL.

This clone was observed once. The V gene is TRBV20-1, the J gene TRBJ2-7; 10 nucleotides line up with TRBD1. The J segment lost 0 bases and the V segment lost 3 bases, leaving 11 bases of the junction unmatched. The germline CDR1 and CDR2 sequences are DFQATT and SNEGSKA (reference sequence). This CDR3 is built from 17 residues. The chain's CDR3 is CSASFLLTGGHSYEQYF. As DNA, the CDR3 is TGCAGTGCTAGTTTTCTCTTGACAGGGGGCCACTCCTACGAGCAGTACTTC.

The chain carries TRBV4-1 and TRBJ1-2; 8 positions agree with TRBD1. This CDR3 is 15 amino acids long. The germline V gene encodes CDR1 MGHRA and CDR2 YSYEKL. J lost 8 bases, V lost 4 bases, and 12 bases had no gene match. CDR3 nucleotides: TGCGCCAGCAGCCCATTTGGACAGGGAGGGAAAGGCTACACCTTC. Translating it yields CASSPFGQGGKGYTF.

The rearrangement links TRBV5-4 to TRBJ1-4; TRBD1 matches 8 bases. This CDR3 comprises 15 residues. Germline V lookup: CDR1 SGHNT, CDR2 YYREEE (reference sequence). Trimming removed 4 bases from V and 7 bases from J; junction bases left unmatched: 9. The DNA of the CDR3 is TGTGCCAGCAGCCTAGCGACAGGGGCGGCTGAAAAACTGTTTTTT. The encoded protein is CASSLATGAAEKLFF.

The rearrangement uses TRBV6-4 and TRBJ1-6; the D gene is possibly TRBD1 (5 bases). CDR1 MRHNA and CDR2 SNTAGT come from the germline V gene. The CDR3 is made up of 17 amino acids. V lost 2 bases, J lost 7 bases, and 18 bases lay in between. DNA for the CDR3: TGTGCCAGCAGTGACGAACAGGCTGCCTTAGAAAATTCACCCCTCCACTTT. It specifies CASSDEQAALENSPLHF.

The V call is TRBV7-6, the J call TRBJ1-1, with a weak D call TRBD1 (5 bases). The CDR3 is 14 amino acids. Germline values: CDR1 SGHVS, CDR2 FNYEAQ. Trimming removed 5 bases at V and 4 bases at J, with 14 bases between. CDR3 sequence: CASSQNTDSTEAFF. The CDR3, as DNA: TGTGCCAGCAGCCAGAACACAGACAGCACTGAAGCTTTCTTT.

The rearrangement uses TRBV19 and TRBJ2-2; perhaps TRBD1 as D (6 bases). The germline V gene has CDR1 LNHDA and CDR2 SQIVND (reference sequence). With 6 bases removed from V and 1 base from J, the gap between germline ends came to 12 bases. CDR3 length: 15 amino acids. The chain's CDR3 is CASSPGHLNTGELFF. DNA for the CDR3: TGTGCCAGTAGCCCGGGACACTTGAACACCGGGGAGCTGTTTTTT.

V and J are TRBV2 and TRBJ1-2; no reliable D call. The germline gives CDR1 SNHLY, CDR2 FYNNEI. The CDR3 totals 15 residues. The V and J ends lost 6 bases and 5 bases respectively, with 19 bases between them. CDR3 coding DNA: TGTGCCAGCAGCCTCCCACAGATCCTGAGATATGGCTACACCTTC. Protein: CASSLPQILRYGYTF.

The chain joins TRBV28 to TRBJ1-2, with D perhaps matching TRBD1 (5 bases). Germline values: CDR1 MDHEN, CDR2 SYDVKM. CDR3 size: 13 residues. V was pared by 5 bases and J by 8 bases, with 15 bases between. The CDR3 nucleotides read TGTGCCAGCAGTGTCCCCCGGGGGAAAGGCTACACCTTC. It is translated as CASSVPRGKGYTF.

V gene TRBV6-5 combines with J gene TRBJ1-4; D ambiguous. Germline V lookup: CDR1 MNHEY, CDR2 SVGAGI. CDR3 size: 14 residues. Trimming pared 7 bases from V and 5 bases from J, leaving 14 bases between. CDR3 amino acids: CASKGALENEKLFF. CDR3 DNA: TGTGCCAGCAAAGGCGCCTTGGAGAATGAAAAACTGTTTTTT.

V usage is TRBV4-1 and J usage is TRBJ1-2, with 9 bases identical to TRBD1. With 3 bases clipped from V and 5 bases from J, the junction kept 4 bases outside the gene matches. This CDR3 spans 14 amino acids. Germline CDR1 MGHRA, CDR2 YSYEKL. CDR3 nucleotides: TGCGCCAGCAGCCAGGACGGGACAGGGTATGGCTACACCTTC. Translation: CASSQDGTGYGYTF.

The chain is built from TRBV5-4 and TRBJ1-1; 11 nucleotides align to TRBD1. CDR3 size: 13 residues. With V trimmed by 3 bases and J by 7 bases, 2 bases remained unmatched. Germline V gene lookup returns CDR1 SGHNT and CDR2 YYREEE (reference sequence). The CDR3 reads CASSSGQGVEAFF. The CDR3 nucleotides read TGTGCCAGCAGCTCGGGACAGGGGGTTGAAGCTTTCTTT.

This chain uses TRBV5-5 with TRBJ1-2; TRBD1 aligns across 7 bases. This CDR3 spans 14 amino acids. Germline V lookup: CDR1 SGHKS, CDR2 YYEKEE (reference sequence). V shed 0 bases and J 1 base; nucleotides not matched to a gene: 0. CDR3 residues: CASSLGQGNYGYTF. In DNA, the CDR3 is TGTGCCAGCAGCTTGGGACAGGGTAACTATGGCTACACCTTC. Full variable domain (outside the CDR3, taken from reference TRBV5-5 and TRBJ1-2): DAGVTQSPTHLIKTRGQQVTLRCSPISGHKSVSWYQQVLGQGPQFIFQYYEKEERGRGNFPDRFSARQFPNYSSELNVNALLLGDSALYLCASSLGQGNYGYTFGSGTRLTVV.

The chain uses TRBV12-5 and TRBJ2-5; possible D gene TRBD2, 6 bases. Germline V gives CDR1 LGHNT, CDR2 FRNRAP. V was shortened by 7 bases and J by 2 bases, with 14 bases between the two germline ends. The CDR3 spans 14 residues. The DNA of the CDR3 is TGTGCTAGTGCCCTGGGACTGCAACAAGAGACCCAGTACTTC. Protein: CASALGLQQETQYF. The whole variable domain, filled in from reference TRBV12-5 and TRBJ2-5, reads DARVTQTPRHKVTEMGQEVTMRCQPILGHNTVFWYRQTMMQGLELLAYFRNRAPLDDSGMPKDRFSAEMPDATLATLKIQPSEPRDSAVYFCASALGLQQETQYFGPGTRLLVL.

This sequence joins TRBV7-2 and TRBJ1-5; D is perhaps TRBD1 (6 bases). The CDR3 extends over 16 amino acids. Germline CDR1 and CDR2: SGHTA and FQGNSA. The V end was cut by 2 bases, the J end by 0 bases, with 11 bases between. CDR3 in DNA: TGTGCCAGCAGCTTAATAGGGGGATATAGCAATCAGCCCCAGCATTTT. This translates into CASSLIGGYSNQPQHF.

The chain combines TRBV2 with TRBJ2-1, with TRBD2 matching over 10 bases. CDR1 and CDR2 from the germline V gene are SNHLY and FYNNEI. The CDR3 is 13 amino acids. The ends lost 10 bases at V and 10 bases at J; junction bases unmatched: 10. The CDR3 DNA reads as TGTGCCACCGGCGCTAGCGGGGGATTAGAGCAGTTCTTC. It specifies CATGASGGLEQFF.

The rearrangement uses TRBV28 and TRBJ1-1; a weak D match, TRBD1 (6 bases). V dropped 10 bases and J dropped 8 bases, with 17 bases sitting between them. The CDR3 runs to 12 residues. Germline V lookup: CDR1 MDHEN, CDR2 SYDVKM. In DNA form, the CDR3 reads TGTGCCATCCTCGGCCCCGGGACAGAAGCTTTCTTT. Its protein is CAILGPGTEAFF. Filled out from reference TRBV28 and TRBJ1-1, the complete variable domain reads DVKVTQSSRYLVKRTGEKVFLECVQDMDHENMFWYRQDPGLGLRLIYFSYDVKMKEKGDIPEGYSVSREKKERFSLILESASTNQTSMYLCAILGPGTEAFFGQGTRLTVV.

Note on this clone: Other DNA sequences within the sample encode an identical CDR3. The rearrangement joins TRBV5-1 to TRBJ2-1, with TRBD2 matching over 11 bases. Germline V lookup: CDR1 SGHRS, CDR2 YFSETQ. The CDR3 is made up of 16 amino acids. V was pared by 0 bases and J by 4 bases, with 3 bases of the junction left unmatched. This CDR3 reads CASSLEASGGYNEQFF. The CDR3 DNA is TGCGCCAGCAGCTTGGAAGCTAGCGGGGGGTACAATGAGCAGTTCTTC. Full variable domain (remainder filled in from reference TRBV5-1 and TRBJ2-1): KAGVTQTPRYLIKTRGQQVTLSCSPISGHRSVSWYQQTPGQGLQFLFEYFSETQRNKGNFPGRFSGRQFSNSRSEMNVSTLELGDSALYLCASSLEASGGYNEQFFGPGTRLTVL.

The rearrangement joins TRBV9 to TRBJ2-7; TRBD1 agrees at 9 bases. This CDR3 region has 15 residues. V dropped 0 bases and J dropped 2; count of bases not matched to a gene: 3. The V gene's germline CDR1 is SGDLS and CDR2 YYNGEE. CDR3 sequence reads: CASSVGGTGPYEQYF. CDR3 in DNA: TGTGCCAGCAGCGTAGGCGGGACAGGGCCCTACGAGCAGTACTTC. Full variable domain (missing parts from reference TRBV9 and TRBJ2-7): DSGVTQTPKHLITATGQRVTLRCSPRSGDLSVYWYQQSLDQGLQFLIQYYNGEERAKGNILERFSAQQFPDLHSELNLSSLELGDSALYFCASSVGGTGPYEQYFGPGTRLTVT.

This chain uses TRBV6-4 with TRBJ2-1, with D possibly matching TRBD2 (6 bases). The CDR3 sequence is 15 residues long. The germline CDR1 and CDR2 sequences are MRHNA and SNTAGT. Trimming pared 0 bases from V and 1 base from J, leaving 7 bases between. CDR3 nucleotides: TGTGCCAGCAGTGACTCGGCGGGGTCCTACAATGAGCAGTTCTTC. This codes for CASSDSAGSYNEQFF.

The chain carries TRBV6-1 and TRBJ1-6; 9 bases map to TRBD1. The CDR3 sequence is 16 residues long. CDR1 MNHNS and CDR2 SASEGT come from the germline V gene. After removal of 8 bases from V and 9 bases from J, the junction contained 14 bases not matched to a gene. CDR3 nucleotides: TGTGCCAGCCGTCAAGGGACAGGGTTGTTACCTTCACCCCTCCACTTT. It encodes CASRQGTGLLPSPLHF.

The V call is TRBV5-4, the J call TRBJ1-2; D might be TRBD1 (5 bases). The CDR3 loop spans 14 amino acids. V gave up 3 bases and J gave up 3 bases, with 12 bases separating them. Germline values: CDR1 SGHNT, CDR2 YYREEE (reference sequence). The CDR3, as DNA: TGTGCCAGCAGCTCCCCCGACAGATACTATGGCTACACCTTC. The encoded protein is CASSSPDRYYGYTF. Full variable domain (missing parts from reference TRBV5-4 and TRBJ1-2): ETGVTQSPTHLIKTRGQQVTLRCSSQSGHNTVSWYQQALGQGPQFIFQYYREEENGRGNFPPRFSGLQFPNYSSELNVNALELDDSALYLCASSSPDRYYGYTFGSGTRLTVV.

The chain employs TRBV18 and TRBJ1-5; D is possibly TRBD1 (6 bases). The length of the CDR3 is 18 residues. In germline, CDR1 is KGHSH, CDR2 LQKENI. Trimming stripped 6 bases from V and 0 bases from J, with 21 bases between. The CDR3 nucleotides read TGTGCCAGCTCCCCGACCTTCACAGGGTCCAATAGCAATCAGCCCCAGCATTTT. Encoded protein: CASSPTFTGSNSNQPQHF.

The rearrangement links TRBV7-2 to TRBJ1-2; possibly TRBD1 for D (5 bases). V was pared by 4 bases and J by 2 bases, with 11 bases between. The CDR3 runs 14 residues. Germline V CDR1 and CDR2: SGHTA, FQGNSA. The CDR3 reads CASSSAGQNYGYTF. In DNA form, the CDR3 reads TGTGCCAGCAGCTCGGCGGGGCAGAACTATGGCTACACCTTC.

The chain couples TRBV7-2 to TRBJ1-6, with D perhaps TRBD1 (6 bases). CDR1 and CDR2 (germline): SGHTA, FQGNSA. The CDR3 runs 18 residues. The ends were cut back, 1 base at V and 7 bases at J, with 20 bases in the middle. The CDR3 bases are TGTGCCAGCAGCTTAGTAGGGGGGGCTACAGGTTCCAATTCACCCCTCCACTTT. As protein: CASSLVGGATGSNSPLHF. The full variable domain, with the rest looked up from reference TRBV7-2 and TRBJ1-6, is GAGVSQSPSNKVTEKGKDVELRCDPISGHTALYWYRQSLGQGLEFLIYFQGNSAPDKSGLPSDRFSAERTGGSVSTLTIQRTQQEDSAVYLCASSLVGGATGSNSPLHFGNGTRLTVT.

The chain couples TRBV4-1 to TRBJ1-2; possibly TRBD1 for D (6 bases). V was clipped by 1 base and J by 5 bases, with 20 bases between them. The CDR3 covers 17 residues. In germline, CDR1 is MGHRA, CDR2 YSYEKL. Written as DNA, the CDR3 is TGCGCCAGCAGCCAAGTAGAGGACAGATCCGCGCTGTATGGCTACACCTTC. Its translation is CASSQVEDRSALYGYTF.

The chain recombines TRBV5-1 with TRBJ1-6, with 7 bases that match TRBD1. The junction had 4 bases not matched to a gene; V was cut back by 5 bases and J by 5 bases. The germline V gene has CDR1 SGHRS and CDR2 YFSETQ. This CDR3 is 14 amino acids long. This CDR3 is CASSATGNNSPLHF. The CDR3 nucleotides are TGCGCCAGCAGTGCGACAGGGAATAATTCACCCCTCCACTTT.

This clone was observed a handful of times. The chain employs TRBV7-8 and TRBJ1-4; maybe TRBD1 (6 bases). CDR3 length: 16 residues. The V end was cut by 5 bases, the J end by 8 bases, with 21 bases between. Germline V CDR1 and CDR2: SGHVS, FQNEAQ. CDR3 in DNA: TGTGCCAGCAGCAAGACAACAGGGAATACGAGGGAAAAACTGTTTTTT. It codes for CASSKTTGNTREKLFF.